This TCR beta chain was identified during a study of T cells in Graves' hyperthyroidism and ophthalmopathy (dated by TCRdb to between 2018 and 2021). A note on the overall study: Peripheral blood samples were taken at the time of initial diagnosis, prior to any treatment. To identify TCR V-J signatures that set the groups apart, the researchers used a discovery cohort of roughly 100 patients, made up of 40 to 45 with Graves' ophthalmopathy and around 58 with stable Graves' hyperthyroidism. An independent validation cohort of 18 to 20 hyperthyroidism patients and about 16 patients who later progressed to ophthalmopathy tested prospective prediction of ophthalmopathy. The 100 or so discovery patients were divided at random into training and test sets in a 7:3 ratio. The study also compared thyroid tissue and blood T-cell repertoires from about six Graves' hyperthyroidism patients. Following sampling, methimazole starting at 30 mg daily was given to hyperthyroidism patients, and high-dose intravenous methylprednisolone was given to ophthalmopathy patients. The paper reports TCR Vbeta CDR3 sequencing of 130 to 150 peripheral blood samples: 40 to 45 ophthalmopathy, fewer than 80 hyperthyroidism and around 17 progressor patients. Here is what the overall study found, with its caveats: Most expanded thyroid clonotypes (frequency above 0.001) were also detected in blood, suggesting blood repertoires may reflect thyroid immune responses. In cross-validation, a model built on a 13 V-J signature told ophthalmopathy apart from stable hyperthyroidism with 85% to 90% sensitivity and roughly 81% specificity, and in testing the same model reached 80%/75%. Sample size was not statistically predetermined, and investigators were not blinded to group allocation. During validation, the model predicted progression to ophthalmopathy a median of about 6.5 months ahead of onset, with almost 71% sensitivity and about 72% specificity.

The germline V gene (reference sequence) yields MNHEY for CDR1 and SMNVEV for CDR2. Counted from cysteine to phenylalanine, this CDR3 has 16 amino acids. Only CDR3 DNA is held: 48 bases, read in frame from base 1. The trim is 7 bases for V and 0 bases for J, with a gap of 15 bases between the germline ends. TCR beta CDR3 regions were amplified from RNA transcripts. For the first round of RT-PCR on the TCR CDR3, the HTBI primer set was used together with the Qiagen OneStep RT-PCR kit. Libraries were constructed in a second round of multiplex PCR, after which size selection and purification were carried out. The libraries were sequenced on an Illumina HiSeq2000 using paired-end 100 bp reads. The study's own analysis went as follows. SOAPnuke was used to process the raw data, removing reads that contained adapters or uncalled bases, had a mean Phred below 15, or lacked an exact match to the constant primer or identifier. High-quality paired reads were merged using COPE v1.2.5, and each unique nucleotide sequence was defined as a clonotype. MiTCR v1.1 was used to align the clonotypes against IMGT TRBV, TRBD and TRBJ reference segments. Only V-J combinations with frequency above 0.0001, covering 99% to 99.2% of repertoires, were analysed. A TCS score was defined as the ratio of F50 (clonal expansion) to E x V (chaos), with BLOSUM62-based TCRdist applied between CDR3 peptides within each V-J. Welch's t-statistics and random forest reduced around 520 V-J features to about 12, which were used in a naive Bayes classifier (R e1071). TCRdb ran its own pipeline on the public reads, namely fastp trimming at Q25 and MiXCR clone calling, and kept in-frame beta chains. Identical CDR3 proteins give one entry, which carries the most common genes and DNA. TCRdb assigned the V and J calls; the authors' analysis was not used. The sample table records about 380,000 distinct CDR3 sequences; less than 20% of these occur just once. The biggest ten clones account for over 35% of the sample.

This clonotype was counted many times. No antigen is known for it. Base quality data are lacking; no much larger clone is found one base away. Ophthalmopathy patients had moderately to severely active disease, with a Clinical Activity Score of 3 or more, a NOSPECS grade of 4 or more, and a disease duration of less than 3 months. Any patient with an uncontrolled infection, another autoimmune disease, pregnancy or lactation was excluded. Clinical symptoms, serum thyroxine and TRAb, thyroid ultrasound, and orbital computed tomography formed the basis for the diagnoses. Ficoll-Paque density gradient centrifugation was used to isolate PBMCs from 8 to 10 ml of fresh peripheral blood. Total RNA was extracted with Trizol reagent, and quality was checked on an Agilent 2100 Bioanalyzer.

Sequenced input: blood. Here the chain combines TRBV27 and TRBJ2-2; there is no confident call for the D gene. The receptor was derived from a man between 18 and 29 years old with Graves' ophthalmopathy. The nucleotides read TGTGCCAGCACCTTAAGTAGGGCATCGAACACCGGGGAGCTGTTTTTT. Its coded protein is CASTLSRASNTGELFF.